Listed below are T cell receptor beta chains from one sample, sequenced in a study of cytomegalovirus exposure and HLA in healthy donors. Repertoires were generated with immunoSEQ multiplex PCR, while TCRdb's copy carries only in-frame clones and drops some. The table shows under 200,000 clones, with about 81% occurring only once. The sample was PBMCs. These receptors originate from a girl aged 10 to 17 in good health and CMV-seropositive. Each CDR3 is given with its conserved first and last residue. A D gene is named only where the DNA matches it firmly. A row's size may be missing; if present it is once, few, many or a size class.

CASSPGTGTGELFF | TGTGCCAGCAGCCCCGGGACAGGGACCGGGGAGCTGTTTTTT | TRBJ2-2 | TRBV9 | TRBD1 | -
CASSRGGLGNEQFF | TGTGCCAGCAGTCGGGGGGGCTTGGGGAATGAGCAGTTCTTC | TRBJ2-1 | TRBV6-4 | TRBD2 | -
CASSYSQETQYF | TGTGCCAGCAGTTATAGCCAAGAGACCCAGTACTTC | TRBJ2-5 | TRBV2 | - | -
CASSVAGRVDEKLFF | TGTGCCAGCAGCGTAGCAGGCAGGGTTGATGAAAAACTGTTTTTT | TRBJ1-4 | TRBV9 | - | -
CASSVDSGNGQDEQFF | TGTGCCAGCAGCGTTGATAGCGGGAATGGGCAGGATGAGCAGTTCTTC | TRBJ2-1 | TRBV9 | TRBD2 | once
CSVVSLDYYFSTDTQYF | TGCAGCGTTGTATCCCTAGACTACTACTTTAGCACAGATACGCAGTATTTT | TRBJ2-3 | TRBV29-1 | - | -
CASSAGIPASTQETQYF | TGTGCCAGCAGTGCCGGGATACCGGCCTCTACCCAAGAGACCCAGTACTTC | TRBJ2-5 | TRBV2 | - | -
CASSLGVGGEQYF | TGTGCCAGCAGTCTAGGGGTAGGGGGCGAGCAGTACTTC | TRBJ2-7 | TRBV7-3 | - | -
CASSIRGQGGEQYF | TGTGCCAGTAGTATACGGGGACAGGGGGGCGAGCAGTACTTC | TRBJ2-7 | TRBV19 | TRBD1 | -
CASNPWREVNTEAFF | TGTGCCAGCAACCCATGGAGAGAGGTGAACACTGAAGCTTTCTTT | TRBJ1-1 | TRBV7-8 | - | -
CASTQRLAGLTDTQYF | TGTGCCAGCACCCAGAGACTGGCGGGGTTAACAGATACGCAGTATTTT | TRBJ2-3 | TRBV2 | - | -
CASSMTSGSGYEQFF | TGCGCCAGCAGCATGACTAGCGGGAGTGGGTATGAGCAGTTCTTC | TRBJ2-1 | TRBV5-1 | TRBD2 | -
CASSQSQNLGQGGGNTEAFF | TGCGCCAGCAGCCAATCACAAAACCTCGGACAGGGGGGAGGAAATACTGAAGCTTTCTTT | TRBJ1-1 | TRBV4-1 | TRBD1 | -
CASSSLADREQYF | TGTGCCAGCAGTTCACTAGCGGATCGCGAGCAGTACTTC | TRBJ2-7 | TRBV28 | TRBD2 | -
CASSLDREVQYF | TGTGCCAGCAGCTTAGACAGGGAAGTGCAGTACTTC | TRBJ2-7 | TRBV7-2 | - | -
CASSWTGNEQFF | TGTGCCAGCAGCTGGACAGGGAATGAGCAGTTCTTC | TRBJ2-1 | TRBV27 | TRBD1 | -
CASSLAGNQPQHF | TGTGCCAGCAGCTTGGCCGGGAATCAGCCCCAGCATTTT | TRBJ1-5 | TRBV5-4 | - | -
CATSRGRNYGYTF | TGTGCCACCAGCAGGGGCAGGAACTATGGCTACACCTTC | TRBJ1-2 | TRBV15 | - | once
CASSPSYRKGNTIYF | TGTGCCAGCTCACCAAGTTACAGAAAAGGAAACACCATATATTTT | TRBJ1-3 | TRBV18 | - | -
CATSGTGTGYQETQYF | TGTGCCACCAGCGGCACCGGGACAGGGTACCAAGAGACCCAGTACTTC | TRBJ2-5 | TRBV15 | TRBD1 | -
CASNPGYNQPQHF | TGTGCCAGTAATCCAGGATACAATCAGCCCCAGCATTTT | TRBJ1-5 | TRBV19 | - | -
CASSLPGQGTLEQYF | TGTGCCAGCAGCTTACCGGGACAGGGTACCCTCGAGCAGTACTTC | TRBJ2-7 | TRBV5-4 | TRBD1 | -
CASASLGRSTEAFF | TGTGCCAGCGCCAGCCTTGGGAGGAGTACTGAAGCTTTCTTT | TRBJ1-1 | TRBV2 | - | -
CASRRRSSYEQYF | TGTGCCAGCCGTCGTAGGAGCTCCTACGAGCAGTACTTT | TRBJ2-7 | TRBV11-2 | - | -
CASSGRWDSEQFF | TGCGCCAGCAGTGGCCGGTGGGACAGTGAGCAGTTCTTC | TRBJ2-1 | TRBV10-1 | TRBD1 | few
CASSEETSGNNEQFF | TGTGCCAGCAGTGAAGAGACTAGCGGGAACAATGAACAGTTCTTC | TRBJ2-1 | TRBV2 | TRBD2 | -
CASSIERGHEQFF | TGCGCCAGCAGCATAGAGCGGGGTCATGAGCAGTTCTTC | TRBJ2-1 | TRBV5-1 | TRBD2 | -
CASSLIGGLAGVYEQYF | TGCGCCAGCAGCTTGATCGGCGGACTAGCGGGAGTCTACGAGCAGTACTTC | TRBJ2-7 | TRBV5-1 | TRBD2 | few
CASSEWTGTEQYF | TGTGCCAGCAGTGAATGGACAGGGACCGAGCAGTACTTC | TRBJ2-7 | TRBV25-1 | TRBD1 | -
CASSLKGDSNQPQHF | TGCGCCAGCAGCTTAAAGGGGGATAGCAATCAGCCCCAGCATTTT | TRBJ1-5 | TRBV5-1 | - | -
CASSVHGGRTNEQFF | TGTGCCAGCAGCGTCCATGGCGGGAGGACCAATGAGCAGTTCTTC | TRBJ2-1 | TRBV9 | TRBD2 | -
CASRPAGTGAYGYTF | TGTGCCAGCAGACCCGCCGGGACAGGGGCTTATGGCTACACCTTC | TRBJ1-2 | TRBV6-4 | TRBD1 | once
CASSTQETQYF | TGTGCCAGTAGTACACAAGAGACCCAGTACTTC | TRBJ2-5 | TRBV19 | - | -
CASSEGGQGPSGANVLTF | TGTGCCAGCAGTGAAGGGGGACAGGGACCCTCTGGGGCCAACGTCCTGACTTTC | TRBJ2-6 | TRBV6-1 | TRBD1 | -
CASTPHRAGGLFF | TGTGCCAGCACCCCCCACCGGGCAGGGGGGCTGTTTTTT | TRBJ2-2 | TRBV28 | TRBD1 | -
CAIRDRDSNEKLFF | TGTGCCATCAGGGACCGGGACAGTAATGAAAAACTGTTTTTT | TRBJ1-4 | TRBV10-3 | TRBD1 | few
CASSLPHGGSTEAFF | TGTGCCAGCAGCTTGCCCCACGGGGGTAGTACTGAAGCTTTCTTT | TRBJ1-1 | TRBV7-2 | - | -
CASSRFGTLDNEQFF | TGTGCCAGCAGCCGATTCGGGACACTTGACAATGAGCAGTTCTTC | TRBJ2-1 | TRBV27 | - | -
CASSPGLAVGTDTQYF | TGTGCCAGCAGCCCTGGACTAGCGGTAGGCACAGATACGCAGTATTTT | TRBJ2-3 | TRBV7-3 | TRBD2 | -
CASSFRTSGGSYEQYF | TGTGCCAGCAGTTTCCGCACTAGCGGGGGCTCCTACGAGCAGTACTTC | TRBJ2-7 | TRBV28 | TRBD2 | -
CASRDRGRDEAFF | TGTGCCAGCAGGGACAGGGGACGAGATGAAGCTTTCTTT | TRBJ1-1 | TRBV7-9 | TRBD1 | once
CASSYSDRPSEQYF | TGTGCCAGCAGTTACTCGGACAGACCCAGCGAGCAGTACTTC | TRBJ2-7 | TRBV6-6 | - | -
CASSLDHESTNEKLFF | TGTGCCAGCAGCTTAGATCATGAGTCAACTAATGAAAAACTGTTTTTT | TRBJ1-4 | TRBV7-2 | - | -
CASSFWQGADQPQHF | TGTGCCAGCAGCTTTTGGCAGGGGGCGGATCAGCCCCAGCATTTT | TRBJ1-5 | TRBV7-2 | TRBD1 | -
CASSFVALPQMNTEAFF | TGTGCCAGCAGCTTCGTGGCCCTGCCACAAATGAACACTGAAGCTTTCTTT | TRBJ1-1 | TRBV9 | - | -
CASDDFTGTGGAAAEAFF | TGTGCCAGCGACGACTTTACCGGGACAGGGGGCGCGGCCGCTGAAGCTTTCTTT | TRBJ1-1 | TRBV19 | TRBD1 | once
CASSTHGGSDTEAFF | TGTGCCAGCAGTACTCACGGGGGGTCGGACACTGAAGCTTTCTTT | TRBJ1-1 | TRBV28 | - | few
CASSPPAGAHQPQHF | TGTGCCAGCTCACCACCGGCGGGGGCCCATCAGCCCCAGCATTTT | TRBJ1-5 | TRBV18 | - | -
CASSPDRTKLQAFF | TGTGCCAGCAGTCCCGACAGGACCAAACTCCAAGCTTTCTTT | TRBJ1-1 | TRBV6-6 | - | -
CASSYGTSGRGHNEQFF | TGTGCCAGCAGCTACGGGACTAGCGGGAGGGGACACAATGAGCAGTTCTTC | TRBJ2-1 | TRBV5-6 | TRBD2 | -
CASSFQGALSYEQYF | TGTGCCAGCAGTTTTCAAGGGGCCCTTTCCTACGAGCAGTACTTC | TRBJ2-7 | TRBV6-5 | - | -
CASSARGSDNEKLFF | TGCGCCAGCAGCGCGCGGGGGTCCGATAATGAAAAACTGTTTTTT | TRBJ1-4 | TRBV4-1 | - | -
CASSYGTGGANTGELFF | TGTGCCAGCAGTTACGGAACAGGGGGCGCAAACACCGGGGAGCTGTTTTTT | TRBJ2-2 | TRBV11-3 | TRBD1 | -
CASSSAGGRWGYTF | TGTGCCAGCAGTTCTGCAGGGGGCCGTTGGGGCTACACCTTC | TRBJ1-2 | TRBV27 | TRBD1 | -
CASSWGQGGGYTF | TGTGCCAGTAGTTGGGGACAGGGAGGCGGCTACACCTTC | TRBJ1-2 | TRBV19 | TRBD1 | once
CASSRGTVFEQYF | TGTGCCAGTAGTCGGGGGACGGTCTTCGAGCAGTACTTC | TRBJ2-7 | TRBV19 | - | -
CAWSSPVTSGRAWEQFF | TGTGCCTGGAGTTCCCCGGTGACTAGCGGGAGGGCCTGGGAGCAGTTCTTC | TRBJ2-1 | TRBV30 | TRBD2 | -
CASSRLAGVFNEQFF | TGCGCCAGCAGTCGGCTAGCGGGAGTCTTCAATGAGCAGTTCTTC | TRBJ2-1 | TRBV23-1 | TRBD2 | -